This T cell receptor (beta chain) is from a study of T cell responses to AZD1222 COVID-19 vaccine (dated by TCRdb to about 2021). For the wider study: TCR sequencing covered 230 to 250 trial participants: 200 to 220 given two doses of AZD1222 and about 26 given two doses of MenACWY control vaccine. Enrollment into the trials was organized by age into subgroups of 18-55, 56-69 and 70-plus years, and those subgroups contained about 160, 30 and 59 TCR-sequenced participants, respectively. Broader findings and caveats from the paper: After two AZD1222 doses, spike-specific TCR breadth and depth were significantly higher than at day 0 and than in MenACWY recipients. In the small 56-69-year group, the increase in depth fell short of significance, most likely because of low power. No day 14 peak-response samples were available, so repertoires were characterized only after the peak T cell response. Most participants were white British and females outnumbered males, and the authors suggested that clonal diversity may have been underestimated. The whole spike protein was spanned by vaccine-associated CD4 TCRs, and dominant responses were seen in regions 160-218 and 743-854. Reportedly, almost half of the unique spike-specific TCRs recognized epitopes lying outside the regions that are mutated in the B.1.351 and B.1.1.7 variants. Conclusions about previously exposed vaccinees are limited because only a handful of AZD1222 recipients were SARS-CoV-2 seropositive at baseline.

On this clone: Its antigen remains undetermined. Per-base quality was not reported, and no clone a single base away is much larger than it.

The intended sense of this specimen's time point label: about 28 days (+/-7) after the second vaccine dose. AZD1222 recipients given second doses at about 4 weeks or at about 12 weeks were pooled, since spike-specific TCR depth and breadth were not found to differ between the two schedules. Samples from vaccinated people were obtained from the UK trials COV001 and COV002, which included a single-blind randomized controlled phase 2/3 trial of AZD1222 (ChAdOx1 nCoV-19) in healthy adults. For TCRbeta chain sequencing, PBMC samples from trial participants were taken at day 0 and at day 28 after the second dose. The CDR3 regions of human TCRbeta chains were analyzed by immunosequencing. In the original analysis: TCRs in the repertoires were matched against a reference library of SARS-CoV-2-specific TCRs that had been generated with the MIRA antigen-specificity platform. Breadth was defined as the fraction of unique TCRs that were SARS-CoV-2-associated. Depth was defined as the fraction of total T cells that were SARS-CoV-2-associated. Using the MIRA data, every spike-specific TCR was mapped to the spike region that the TCR reacted to and assigned to either a CD4 or a CD8 class. Log10-transformed breadth and depth values were compared by one-way ANOVA with Sidak's multiple comparisons tests. TCRdb retrieved this table from immuneACCESS and kept in-frame rearrangements only. Not all clones are present; in checked studies, unresolved V genes account for under half, and no reason is known for the remainder. Clonal size and the V and J genes are those of that table, whereas D and trimming came from the DNA. In all, the sample holds more than 80,000 clones, and 70% to 90% of those were seen once. About 12% of the sample lies in the top ten.

V is shortened by 0 bases, J by 3 bases, and the region joining them spans 11 bases. CDR1 and CDR2 were assigned from the germline V gene (reference sequence) as MNHNY and SVGAGI. Including cysteine and phenylalanine, the CDR3 has 16 amino acids. Only the CDR3 DNA is retained, 48 bases long and in frame from the first base. The chain joins TRBV6-6 to TRBJ1-4; no confident D gene assignment can be made. The source is an adult who received the AZD1222 COVID-19 vaccine. Source: peripheral blood, taken 28 days after the second AZD1222 dose. The CDR3 sequence is CASSYSPGKPNEKLFF. The DNA is TGTGCCAGCAGTTACTCTCCCGGAAAGCCTAATGAAAAACTGTTTTTT.